Shown below are 20 T cell receptor beta chains from a single sample sequenced in a study of cytomegalovirus exposure and HLA in healthy donors. PCR used 60 Vbeta primers and 13 Jbeta primers. Generated by immunoSEQ multiplex PCR, the TCRdb table keeps only in-frame clones and is missing some. The table for this sample gives some 43,000 clones. The source material was PBMCs. These receptors were collected from a woman in her thirties in good health and CMV-seronegative.

This chain joins TRBV15 and TRBJ2-1, with D uncertain. From germline, CDR1 is LNHNV and CDR2 YYDKDF (reference sequence). Trimming shortened V by 5 bases and J by 0 bases, and 11 bases separated the two germline ends. The length of the CDR3 is 15 residues. In nucleotides, the CDR3 is TGTGCCACCAGCGTTCTAGGCCGCTCCTACAATGAGCAGTTCTTC. Encoded protein: CATSVLGRSYNEQFF.

The gene calls are TRBV5-1 and TRBJ2-3, with 10 bases matching TRBD2. The trim removed 3 bases at V and 4 bases at J, leaving 5 bases unmatched. CDR1 is SGHRS, CDR2 YFSETQ, per germline. CDR3 length equals 15 residues. The CDR3 nucleotides read TGCGCCAGCAGCTACCTAGCGGGAGAGGCAGATACGCAGTATTTT. It specifies CASSYLAGEADTQYF.

The V and J genes are TRBV30 and TRBJ1-1, with 8 bases fitting TRBD1. Germline CDR1 is GTSNPN and CDR2 is SVGIG (reference sequence). CDR3 length: 12 amino acids. V lost 4 bases to trimming and J lost 6 bases; unmatched junction nucleotides: 4. The CDR3 nucleotides are TGTGCCTGGAAAGGGGGACAGGCTGAAGCTTTCTTT. It yields the protein CAWKGGQAEAFF.

The rearrangement joins TRBV23-1 to TRBJ1-5; unclear D gene. TRBV23-1 falls under the ORF class, with uncertain function. CDR3 length: 16 amino acids. Between the trimmed V and J ends, which lost 7 bases and 4 bases, there was a span of 20 bases. CDR3 loop: CASTLLRARVNQPQHF. The CDR3 nucleotides are TGCGCCAGCACCCTTCTCCGTGCCCGGGTAAATCAGCCCCAGCATTTT.

V gene TRBV4-1 combines with J gene TRBJ2-7; tentative D call: TRBD2 (5 bases). The ends were cut back, 7 bases at V and 2 bases at J, with 15 bases in the middle. The CDR3 spans 14 residues. Per germline, CDR1 MGHRA and CDR2 YSYEKL. DNA of the CDR3: TGCGCCAGCACCCCAGGAAAGGGAGCCTACGAGCAGTACTTC. Its protein is CASTPGKGAYEQYF.

The chain couples TRBV7-7 to TRBJ2-2; 7 bases align to TRBD2. CDR1 is SSHAT and CDR2 is FNYEAQ in the germline V gene (reference sequence). With V trimmed by 6 bases and J by 7 bases, 8 bases remained unmatched. The CDR3 covers 14 residues. In nucleotides, the CDR3 is TGTGCCAGCAGTTCTGGACTAGTAAACGGGGAGCTGTTTTTT. It yields the protein CASSSGLVNGELFF. The full variable domain, in which reference TRBV7-7 and TRBJ2-2 provide the parts outside the CDR3, is GAGVSQSPRYKVTKRGQDVTLRCDPISSHATLYWYQQALGQGPEFLTYFNYEAQPDKSGLPSDRFSAERPEGSISTLTIQRTEQRDSAMYRCASSSGLVNGELFFGEGSRLTVL.

This rearrangement joins TRBV28 to TRBJ1-2, with 10 bases aligning to TRBD1. Germline V gives CDR1 MDHEN, CDR2 SYDVKM. This CDR3 region has 16 residues. V shed 10 bases, J shed 8 bases, and the junction held 19 bases outside the gene matches. The CDR3 protein is CATRGTGTGEWLGYTF. For the CDR3, the DNA is TGTGCCACCCGGGGGACCGGGACAGGGGAATGGCTAGGCTACACCTTC.

V is TRBV7-3 and J is TRBJ2-3, with 8 nucleotides matching TRBD2. The J segment lost 3 bases and the V segment lost 4 bases, leaving 6 bases of the junction unmatched. The CDR3 contains 15 residues. CDR1 SGHTA and CDR2 FQGTGA come from the germline V gene. This CDR3 is CASSSVGLGTDTQYF. As DNA, the CDR3 is TGTGCCAGCAGCTCGGTGGGACTAGGGACAGATACGCAGTATTTT. The full variable domain, in which reference TRBV7-3 and TRBJ2-3 provide the parts outside the CDR3, is GAGVSQTPSNKVTEKGKYVELRCDPISGHTALYWYRQSLGQGPEFLIYFQGTGAADDSGLPNDRFFAVRPEGSVSTLKIQRTERGDSAVYLCASSSVGLGTDTQYFGPGTRLTVL.

This sequence joins TRBV6-5 and TRBJ1-1; tentatively, D is TRBD1 (5 bases). V was clipped by 0 bases and J by 1 base, with 6 bases between them. Germline assignment: CDR1 MNHEY and CDR2 SVGAGI. This CDR3 comprises 14 residues. The CDR3, as DNA: TGTGCCAGCAGTTACTCGACAGCGAACACTGAAGCTTTCTTT. It is translated as CASSYSTANTEAFF.

This chain connects TRBV4-2 to TRBJ2-1; 9 bases map to TRBD2. The V gene end was trimmed by 0 bases and the J gene end by 6 bases; junction bases not matched to a gene: 6. Germline V gives CDR1 LGHNA, CDR2 YNFKEQ. This CDR3 region has 16 residues. CDR3 region: CASSQDRGRGGNEQFF. The DNA of the CDR3 is TGTGCCAGCAGCCAAGATCGCGGGAGGGGTGGCAATGAGCAGTTCTTC.

The J gene is TRBJ2-1, the V gene TRBV4-3; a possible D gene is TRBD1 (6 bases). V lost 1 base, J lost 2 bases, and 9 bases lay in between. The CDR3 is 15 residues long. The germline CDR1 and CDR2 sequences are LGHNA and YSLEER. In nucleotides, the CDR3 is TGCGCCAGCAGCCAAGTGGACAGACCCTACAATGAGCAGTTCTTC. It codes for CASSQVDRPYNEQFF.

The chain carries TRBV13 and TRBJ1-2, with TRBD1 matching over 7 bases. V lost 5 bases, J lost 3 bases, and 3 bases stayed unmatched. The CDR3 contains 13 residues. Germline-derived CDR1 and CDR2 are PRHDT and FYEKMQ (reference sequence). The CDR3 DNA reads as TGTGCCAGCAGCCCGGGACAGTACTATGGCTACACCTTC. It is translated as CASSPGQYYGYTF.

The J gene is TRBJ2-7, the V gene TRBV5-4; 10 nucleotides match TRBD1. V lost 4 bases to trimming and J lost 3 bases; unmatched junction nucleotides: 4. CDR1 and CDR2 (germline): SGHNT, YYREEE (reference sequence). The CDR3 covers 14 residues. CDR3: CASSHGQGDYEQYF. The CDR3 DNA follows: TGTGCCAGCAGCCACGGACAGGGGGACTACGAGCAGTACTTC.

The CDR3 loop is CASSRDRETQYF. The CDR3 DNA follows: TGTGCCAGCAGCCGGGACAGAGAGACCCAGTACTTC. The genes are TRBV7-3 and TRBJ2-5; 7 nucleotides match TRBD1. V shed 5 bases, J shed 4 bases, and the junction held 1 base outside the gene matches. This CDR3 is built from 12 residues. The germline gives CDR1 SGHTA, CDR2 FQGTGA.

The chain is built from TRBV6-1 and TRBJ2-7, with 13 bases identical to TRBD2. Germline CDR1 reads MNHNS; CDR2 reads SASEGT. V was clipped by 8 bases and J by 5 bases; unmatched bases: 6. This CDR3 has 14 residues. The CDR3 DNA reads TGTGCCAGCGGAGGACTAGCGGGAGTTGACGAGCAGTACTTC. It yields the protein CASGGLAGVDEQYF.

This chain joins TRBV18 and TRBJ1-2; TRBD1 matches at 10 bases. The CDR3 runs to 17 residues. V was clipped by 6 bases and J by 3 bases; unmatched bases: 13. In germline, CDR1 is KGHSH, CDR2 LQKENI. The CDR3 protein is CASSAMSPGQGYYGYTF. In DNA, the CDR3 is TGTGCCAGCTCGGCCATGAGTCCGGGACAGGGGTACTATGGCTACACCTTC.

This chain joins TRBV4-3 and TRBJ2-7, with D hard to call. The CDR3 length is 13 residues. Germline V gene data show CDR1 as LGHNA and CDR2 as YSLEER. V lost 1 base to trimming and J lost 3 bases, with 7 bases between them. CDR3 coding DNA: TGCGCCAGCAGCCAAGGGCCCGACTACGAGCAGTACTTC. This encodes CASSQGPDYEQYF.

This chain connects TRBV28 to TRBJ1-1, with D possibly being TRBD1 (6 bases). Trimming removed 3 bases from V and 3 bases from J, with 17 bases in between. This CDR3 has 16 residues. CDR1 is MDHEN, CDR2 SYDVKM, per germline. CDR3 sequence reads: CASSLGGGGGHTEAFF. In DNA, the CDR3 is TGTGCCAGCAGTTTGGGTGGTGGGGGGGGCCACACTGAAGCTTTCTTT.

The chain links TRBV11-1 to TRBJ2-1; a weak D match, TRBD1 (6 bases). The length of the CDR3 is 15 residues. Germline CDR1 reads SGHAT; CDR2 reads FQDESV (reference sequence). V dropped 2 bases and J dropped 7 bases, with 15 bases sitting between them. CDR3 sequence reads: CASSLTAFRGNEQFF. CDR3 sequence (DNA): TGTGCCAGCAGCTTAACGGCCTTTAGGGGGAATGAGCAGTTCTTC.

The V gene is TRBV10-3, the J gene TRBJ2-1; TRBD2 agrees at 12 bases. V was pared by 0 bases and J by 10 bases, with 4 bases of the junction left unmatched. Per the germline V gene, CDR1 is ENHRY and CDR2 is SYGVKD. CDR3 size: 15 residues. CDR3 sequence: CAISESTSGGGEQFF. The CDR3 DNA sequence: TGTGCCATCAGTGAGTCGACTAGCGGGGGCGGGGAGCAGTTCTTC.